The 18 T cell receptor beta chains reported below all come from one sample, sequenced in a study of beta chain features in type 1 diabetes. The antigens for these receptors are not known. Expressed TCRB transcripts were sequenced because the entire RNA isolate underwent reverse transcription. The protocol was immunoSEQ multiplex PCR, while the TCRdb copy is restricted to in-frame clones and leaves out a portion. The sample comprises 600,000 to 700,000 clones, 9.5% to 15% of which are singletons, and around 0.12% rests with the top ten. Study findings and constraints: Researchers report that Type 1 diabetes patients had moderately but significantly shorter TCRB CDR3s across all four CD4+ subsets.

Sample: naive CD4+ T cells from blood. These TCRs come from a man younger than 40 with type 1 diabetes.

The gene calls are TRBV5-1 and TRBJ2-7; D is possibly TRBD1 (6 bases). The CDR3 contains 13 residues. In germline, CDR1 is SGHRS, CDR2 YFSETQ. Trimming removed 0 bases from V and 4 bases from J, with 8 bases in between. CDR3 residues: CASSLARGYEQYF. The CDR3 region has the DNA TGCGCCAGCAGCTTGGCCAGGGGATACGAGCAGTACTTC.

The table lists this clone with a few counts. This chain connects TRBV14 to TRBJ2-3; no clear D. In germline, CDR1 is SGHDN, CDR2 FVKESK. The CDR3 totals 14 residues. Trimming took off 0 bases at V and 1 base at J, with 5 bases between the two ends. CDR3 amino acids: CASSQDPGTDTQYF. DNA of the CDR3: TGTGCCAGCAGCCAAGATCCGGGCACAGATACGCAGTATTTT. Variable domain in full (rest from reference TRBV14 and TRBJ2-3): EAGVTQFPSHSVIEKGQTVTLRCDPISGHDNLYWYRRVMGKEIKFLLHFVKESKQDESGMPNNRFLAERTGGTYSTLKVQPAELEDSGVYFCASSQDPGTDTQYFGPGTRLTVL.

The rearrangement uses TRBV30 and TRBJ2-7, with D unresolved. The CDR3 spans 13 residues. Germline V gene data show CDR1 as GTSNPN and CDR2 as SVGIG (reference sequence). Trimming left V 5 bases short and J 2 bases short, with 13 bases between. For the CDR3, the DNA is TGTGCCTGGTCCGACCGCGCAGCCTACGAGCAGTACTTC. This gives the protein CAWSDRAAYEQYF.

Only a few counts were recorded for this clone. CDR3 sequence: CASSPGTDEAFF. CDR3 nucleotide sequence: TGTGCCAGCTCACCAGGGACAGATGAAGCTTTCTTT. V usage is TRBV18 and J usage is TRBJ1-1, with 7 bases matching TRBD1. The CDR3 is made up of 12 amino acids. CDR1 is KGHSH and CDR2 is LQKENI in the germline V gene. Trimming cost V 2 bases and J 7 bases; bases outside gene matches: 1.

This clone was seen more than once but under ten times. The CDR3: CASSLAFGDTQYF. CDR3 bases: TGTGCCAGCTCACTCGCTTTTGGAGATACGCAGTATTTT. J is TRBJ2-3 and V is TRBV18, with D hard to call. V lost 4 bases and J lost 5, with 10 bases in between. CDR1 KGHSH and CDR2 LQKENI come from the germline V gene. This CDR3 has 13 residues.

This clone was seen a few times. This sequence joins TRBV13 and TRBJ2-1; D is perhaps TRBD2 (6 bases). Germline V lookup: CDR1 PRHDT, CDR2 FYEKMQ (reference sequence). Between the trimmed V and J ends, which lost 3 bases and 2 bases, there was a span of 14 bases. The length of the CDR3 is 16 residues. CDR3 sequence reads: CASSFLGRGPYNEQFF. The CDR3 DNA sequence: TGTGCCAGCAGCTTTCTCGGGCGGGGTCCCTACAATGAGCAGTTCTTC.

The chain has TRBV4-3 and TRBJ2-7, with a weak D call TRBD1 (6 bases). This CDR3 contains 17 residues. Germline CDR1 LGHNA, CDR2 YSLEER. V was cut by 2 bases and J by 0 bases, with 17 bases left in between. CDR3 amino acids: CASSQLAVGQSSYEQYF. The CDR3 DNA reads as TGCGCCAGCAGCCAATTGGCCGTCGGACAGTCCTCCTACGAGCAGTACTTC.

There are a few counts of this clone. The V gene is TRBV19, the J gene TRBJ2-2, with TRBD1 matching over 7 bases. Unmatched junction bases numbered 7, after V lost 9 bases and J lost 0 bases. This CDR3 is 15 amino acids long. The V gene's germline CDR1 is LNHDA and CDR2 SQIVND (reference sequence). The CDR3 loop reads CASRSGQANTGELFF. CDR3 nucleotide sequence: TGTGCCAGCCGGTCCGGACAGGCGAACACCGGGGAGCTGTTTTTT.

This chain connects TRBV6-5 to TRBJ2-3, with a weak D call TRBD2 (5 bases). The CDR3 covers 12 residues. CDR1 and CDR2 from the germline V gene are MNHEY and SVGAGI. The CDR3 reads CAVAGNSDTQYF. The DNA of the CDR3 is TGTGCTGTGGCGGGTAACTCGGATACGCAGTATTTT.

This clone was detected only a few times. This sequence joins TRBV6-6 and TRBJ2-6, with D unclear. Trimming took 5 bases from V and 1 from J, leaving 3 bases between them. CDR3 length: 13 residues. Germline V gene sequence: CDR1 MNHNY, CDR2 SVGAGI (reference sequence). The CDR3 reads CASSQSGANVLTF. CDR3 nucleotides: TGTGCCAGCAGTCAATCTGGGGCCAACGTCCTGACTTTC.

J is TRBJ2-7 and V is TRBV19; D is perhaps TRBD1 or TRBD2 (5 bases each). From germline, CDR1 is LNHDA and CDR2 SQIVND (reference sequence). This CDR3 contains 13 residues. V gave up 11 bases and J gave up 0 bases, with 14 bases separating them. CDR3 sequence reads: CAVRDGASYEQYF. In nucleotides, the CDR3 is TGTGCCGTCAGGGACGGCGCCTCCTACGAGCAGTACTTC.

The chain uses TRBV19 and TRBJ1-4; the D gene is possibly TRBD1 (6 bases). CDR3 length equals 15 residues. Germline CDR1 reads LNHDA; CDR2 reads SQIVND (reference sequence). The V and J ends lost 5 bases and 7 bases respectively, with 17 bases between them. CDR3: CASSANRVSGEKLFF. As DNA, the CDR3 is TGTGCCAGTAGTGCAAACAGGGTGTCGGGTGAAAAACTGTTTTTT.

This clone has a handful of counts. For the CDR3, the DNA is TGTGCCAGCTTCTCGGTGGCCTCTGGGGCCAACGTCCTGACTTTC. Translating gives CASFSVASGANVLTF. The V call is TRBV6-6, the J call TRBJ2-6; D ambiguous. In germline, CDR1 is MNHNY, CDR2 SVGAGI (reference sequence). Trimming took off 8 bases at V and 0 bases at J, with 11 bases between the two ends. The CDR3 spans 15 residues.

J is TRBJ2-1 and V is TRBV25-1; D is uncertain. The CDR3 length is 16 residues. V lost 3 bases to trimming and J lost 6 bases, with 18 bases between them. Germline CDR1 reads MGHDK; CDR2 reads SYGVNS. The CDR3 loop reads CASSDPQTGGFNEQFF. The CDR3 DNA reads TGTGCCAGCAGTGATCCCCAGACGGGTGGGTTCAATGAGCAGTTCTTC.

This clone occurred a few times. The rearrangement links TRBV1 to TRBJ2-5; TRBD2 is the table's D call and was not checked against the DNA. TRBV1 counts as a pseudogene. This CDR3 spans 9 amino acids. The CDR3 DNA reads as TGCACCCTACTAGGGACCCAGTACTTC. Amino acids: CTLLGTQYF.

The rearrangement links TRBV4-1 to TRBJ2-5, with D perhaps matching TRBD1 or TRBD2 (5 bases each). There are 16 residues in the CDR3. Deletions cut 0 bases from V and 5 bases from J, with 16 bases between. Germline values: CDR1 MGHRA, CDR2 YSYEKL. CDR3 DNA sequence: TGCGCCAGCAGCCAAGAACCGGGACGCCTTACGGAGACCCAGTACTTC. It codes for CASSQEPGRLTETQYF.

V and J are TRBV2 and TRBJ1-4; 7 bases align to TRBD1. This CDR3 spans 14 amino acids. With V trimmed by 10 bases and J by 0 bases, 5 bases remained unmatched. The germline gives CDR1 SNHLY, CDR2 FYNNEI. The CDR3 region has the DNA TGTGCCACGAGGGGGCGGACAACTAATGAAAAACTGTTTTTT. It is translated as CATRGRTTNEKLFF.

This clone was counted only a few times. V is TRBV6-5 and J is TRBJ2-3; D not certain. This CDR3 has 15 residues. In germline, CDR1 is MNHEY, CDR2 SVGAGI. V was shortened by 0 bases and J by 5 bases, with 12 bases between the two germline ends. CDR3 loop: CASSYSDPKVDTQYF. CDR3 nucleotides: TGTGCCAGCAGTTACTCGGATCCGAAGGTAGATACGCAGTATTTT.